These 9 T cell receptor beta chains originate from one sample sequenced in a study of human T cells and chemical hapten exposure. The time point is: pre-sensitization, week 0. The sample's treatment: therapeutic diphenylcyclopropenone sensitization with weekly scalp DPC. Each CDR3 protein gets one entry after TCRdb re-called the RACE reads with MiXCR. The sample has tens of thousands of distinct CDR3 sequences; around 10% are singletons. Sequenced material: whole blood, taken in connection with sensitization to the hapten diphenylcyclopropenone (DPC). The receptors were gathered from a woman aged 40 to 50 with alopecia areata. Some clones in this sample may be carry-over from other donors' samples.

The chain joins TRBV2 to TRBJ2-7, with D possibly matching TRBD2 (5 bases). From germline, CDR1 is SNHLY and CDR2 FYNNEI. This CDR3 is built from 17 residues. V dropped 6 bases and J dropped 0 bases, with 21 bases sitting between them. CDR3 residues: CASSPNPDWTSSYEQYF. CDR3 sequence (DNA): TGTGCCAGCAGCCCCAACCCGGACTGGACGAGCTCCTACGAGCAGTACTTC.

This clonotype has a count of ten or more. V is TRBV5-5 and J is TRBJ1-6; D is undetermined. Trimming stripped 3 bases from V and 0 bases from J, with 13 bases between. This CDR3 is built from 17 residues. Germline CDR1 is SGHKS and CDR2 is YYEKEE (reference sequence). CDR3 in DNA: TGTGCCAGCAGCTCCCCGGGCCTCAGCTCCTATAATTCACCCCTCCACTTT. Its translation: CASSSPGLSSYNSPLHF.

The chain couples TRBV29-1 to TRBJ2-6; tentatively, D is TRBD1 (5 bases). Germline CDR1 is SQVTM and CDR2 is ANQGSEA. Trimming left V 4 bases short and J 2 bases short, with 6 bases between. The CDR3 covers 13 residues. The CDR3 is CSVVGAGANVLTF. DNA for the CDR3: TGCAGCGTTGTAGGGGCTGGGGCCAACGTCCTGACTTTC.

The chain uses TRBV15 and TRBJ2-5; D is uncertain. Germline V CDR1 and CDR2: LNHNV, YYDKDF (reference sequence). V shed 0 bases and J shed 4 bases, with 12 bases lying between them. The CDR3 has 15 amino acids. The CDR3 loop reads CATSRDRITPETQYF. The CDR3 DNA sequence: TGTGCCACCAGCAGAGATCGGATTACTCCAGAGACCCAGTACTTC.

The CDR3 region is CASSLAGGPAYEQYF. In nucleotides, the CDR3 is TGTGCCAGCAGCTTAGCGGGCGGGCCAGCCTACGAGCAGTACTTC. The genes are TRBV7-2 and TRBJ2-7; D perhaps matches TRBD2 (5 bases). The CDR3 consists of 15 residues. Trimming removed 0 bases at V and 2 bases at J, with 11 bases between. Per germline, CDR1 SGHTA and CDR2 FQGNSA.

At least ten counts were recorded for this clonotype. This chain joins TRBV18 and TRBJ1-1; D is undetermined. The V and J ends lost 8 bases and 3 bases respectively, with 13 bases between them. Germline V CDR1 and CDR2: KGHSH, LQKENI. The CDR3 spans 13 residues. CDR3 in DNA: TGTGCCAGCGCCCCCTCCAGAGACACTGAAGCTTTCTTT. Encoded protein: CASAPSRDTEAFF. Based on the CDR3 plus reference TRBV18 and TRBJ1-1, the full variable domain is NAGVMQNPRHLVRRRGQEARLRCSPMKGHSHVYWYRQLPEEGLKFMVYLQKENIIDESGMPKERFSAEFPKEGPSILRIQQVVRGDSAAYFCASAPSRDTEAFFGQGTRLTVV.

This clonotype was recorded a few times. V gene TRBV14 combines with J gene TRBJ1-3; possible D gene TRBD1, 5 bases. This CDR3 has 18 amino acids. V was pared by 0 bases and J by 1 base, with 16 bases between. Germline CDR1 reads SGHDN; CDR2 reads FVKESK. The CDR3 coding sequence is TGTGCCAGCAGCCAAGATCGGGCGGTCACAGGATCTGGAAACACCATATATTTT. Encoded protein: CASSQDRAVTGSGNTIYF.

The sample holds a few counts of this clonotype. V usage is TRBV19 and J usage is TRBJ2-3; unclear D gene. The CDR3 consists of 16 residues. Trimming pared 7 bases from V and 4 bases from J, leaving 21 bases between. Germline values: CDR1 LNHDA, CDR2 SQIVND (reference sequence). The CDR3 loop reads CASKRVGVYTPDTQYF. DNA of the CDR3: TGTGCCAGTAAACGGGTAGGAGTCTACACACCAGATACGCAGTATTTT.

The CDR3 DNA is TGTGCCAGCAGCCAAGAAGTCACGTATAACTATGGCTACACCTTC. Translated: CASSQEVTYNYGYTF. The rearrangement uses TRBV4-2 and TRBJ1-2; D gene unclear. Per the germline V gene, CDR1 is LGHNA and CDR2 is YNFKEQ. This CDR3 is 15 amino acids long. V gave up 0 bases and J gave up 1 base, with 9 bases separating them.